Below, 15 T cell receptor beta chains from the same sample are listed, as sequenced in a study of cytomegalovirus exposure and HLA in healthy donors. PCR primers comprised 60 Vbeta and 13 Jbeta primers. The table came from immunoSEQ multiplex PCR; TCRdb's copy has only in-frame clones and leaves some out. The top ten clones hold over 1% of a sample with about 200,000 clones, approximately 87% of them seen once. The sequencing sample was made of PBMCs. These receptors were taken from a man aged 25 to 40 in good health and CMV-seronegative.

This rearrangement joins TRBV28 to TRBJ2-5, with TRBD2 matching over 14 bases. CDR1 and CDR2 (germline): MDHEN, SYDVKM. V lost 6 bases and J lost 7; bases outside the gene matches: 10. The CDR3 spans 16 residues. This CDR3 is CASSKTGLAGEGTQYF. The CDR3 DNA sequence: TGTGCCAGCAGCAAAACGGGACTAGCGGGAGAGGGGACCCAGTACTTC.

The CDR3 nucleotides are TGTGCCAGCACCGAATACCTAGGGACTAGCGGGAGAAATGAGCAGTTCTTC. Protein sequence: CASTEYLGTSGRNEQFF. The chain joins TRBV5-6 to TRBJ2-1; 14 positions match TRBD2. The V and J ends lost 6 bases and 7 bases, in that order; junction bases with no gene match: 12. The germline CDR1 and CDR2 sequences are SGHDT and YYEEEE. CDR3 length: 17 residues.

The chain's CDR3 is CARSFPTPGQHHSNQPQHF. The CDR3 DNA reads as TGTGCCAGAAGCTTCCCAACTCCGGGACAGCACCATAGCAATCAGCCCCAGCATTTT. The genes are TRBV7-5 and TRBJ1-5; TRBD1, as called in the table, went unchecked against the DNA. TRBV7-5 is a documented pseudogene. This CDR3 comprises 19 residues.

The chain has TRBV6-4 and TRBJ2-3; TRBD2 aligns across 10 bases. J gave up 1 base and V 6 bases, and 4 bases lay outside the gene matches. Germline CDR1 MRHNA, CDR2 SNTAGT. This CDR3 comprises 15 residues. The CDR3 bases are TGTGCCAGCAGGAGGACTAGCGGTCGCACAGATACGCAGTATTTT. It is translated as CASRRTSGRTDTQYF.

The chain links TRBV25-1 to TRBJ1-1; D is perhaps TRBD1 (5 bases). The CDR3 contains 13 residues. Germline V gives CDR1 MGHDK, CDR2 SYGVNS. V was clipped by 5 bases and J by 1 base, with 8 bases between them. The CDR3 loop reads CASSRGGNTEAFF. The CDR3, as DNA: TGTGCCAGCAGTAGGGGTGGGAACACTGAAGCTTTCTTT.

The V gene is TRBV7-6, the J gene TRBJ2-7; TRBD1 is a possible D gene (6 bases). Germline CDR1 reads SGHVS; CDR2 reads FNYEAQ. V lost 0 bases and J 4 bases, leaving 7 bases between the germline ends. This CDR3 contains 13 residues. This chain's CDR3 is CASSLARGYEQYF. In nucleotides, the CDR3 is TGTGCCAGCAGCTTAGCCAGGGGTTACGAGCAGTACTTC.

This sequence joins TRBV7-9 and TRBJ2-1; the D is unclear. Per the germline V gene, CDR1 is SEHNR and CDR2 is FQNEAQ (reference sequence). This CDR3 is 11 amino acids long. V lost 4 bases, J lost 12 bases, and 10 bases lay in between. The CDR3 region has the DNA TGTGCCAGCAGCTACTTAGCTGGGCAGTTCTTC. Amino acid sequence: CASSYLAGQFF.

The chain has TRBV18 and TRBJ1-5, with 9 positions matching TRBD1. The V gene end was trimmed by 6 bases and the J gene end by 5 bases; junction bases not matched to a gene: 8. The CDR3 sequence is 15 residues long. Germline values: CDR1 KGHSH, CDR2 LQKENI. The CDR3, as DNA: TGTGCCAGCTCCAACCGGGGACAGGGTCATCAGCCCCAGCATTTT. Amino acid sequence: CASSNRGQGHQPQHF.

For this clone: The junction shows a germline mismatch at one end, possibly a read error. The chain employs TRBV5-1 and TRBJ2-7, with 9 bases aligning to TRBD1. Germline-derived CDR1 and CDR2 are SGHRS and YFSETQ. The CDR3 is 14 amino acids. As DNA, the CDR3 is TGCGCCAACAGCTTGGTAGGACAGGGGAACGAGCAGTACTTC. Its protein product is CANSLVGQGNEQYF.

This chain uses TRBV6-5 with TRBJ2-7, with D unclear. CDR3 length equals 14 residues. V was cut by 2 bases and J by 1 base, with 9 bases left in between. Germline loops: CDR1 MNHEY, CDR2 SVGAGI. The chain's CDR3 is CASSYATGSYEQYF. In DNA, the CDR3 is TGTGCCAGCAGTTACGCCACCGGGTCCTACGAGCAGTACTTC.

The chain couples TRBV2 to TRBJ2-4; 8 bases line up with TRBD2. After removal of 3 bases from V and 0 bases from J, the junction contained 10 bases not matched to a gene. Germline assignment: CDR1 SNHLY and CDR2 FYNNEI. The CDR3 extends over 18 amino acids. CDR3 sequence: CASSDVSSGFLAKNIQYF. DNA for the CDR3: TGTGCCAGCAGTGATGTGTCTAGCGGGTTCTTAGCCAAAAACATTCAGTACTTC.

The chain has TRBV19 and TRBJ2-1; 10 bases map to TRBD2. Germline V gene sequence: CDR1 LNHDA, CDR2 SQIVND (reference sequence). This CDR3 spans 15 amino acids. The V segment lost 7 bases and the J segment 2 bases; nucleotides outside the gene matches: 5. The CDR3 protein is CASNPSGGPYNEQFF. CDR3 nucleotide sequence: TGTGCCAGTAACCCTAGCGGGGGCCCCTACAATGAGCAGTTCTTC.

The V gene is TRBV6-5, the J gene TRBJ2-5, with a weak D call TRBD2 (7 bases). Germline CDR1 MNHEY, CDR2 SVGAGI. The CDR3 is made up of 15 amino acids. Between the trimmed V and J ends, which lost 6 bases and 11 bases, there was a span of 25 bases. CDR3 nucleotides: TGTGCCAGCAGACCGATGCGGGGGCCCCTTTGGGAGCAGTACTTC. Amino acids: CASRPMRGPLWEQYF.

In the case of this clone: Distinct nucleotide sequences in the sample also encode this CDR3. The V gene is TRBV30, the J gene TRBJ2-5; possible D gene TRBD2, 5 bases. This CDR3 contains 12 residues. In germline, CDR1 is GTSNPN, CDR2 SVGIG (reference sequence). V shed 0 bases and J shed 5 bases, with 7 bases lying between them. In nucleotides, the CDR3 is TGTGCCTGGAGTGTAGGCGGGGAGACCCAGTACTTC. Amino acids: CAWSVGGETQYF.

The chain uses TRBV6-6 and TRBJ2-1; D not resolved. V was clipped by 0 bases and J by 6 bases, with 15 bases between them. This CDR3 has 16 amino acids. Germline assignment: CDR1 MNHNY and CDR2 SVGAGI (reference sequence). Here the CDR3 DNA reads TGTGCCAGCAGTTACTCTAGGAGATTTGACTTCAATGAGCAGTTCTTC. This encodes CASSYSRRFDFNEQFF.